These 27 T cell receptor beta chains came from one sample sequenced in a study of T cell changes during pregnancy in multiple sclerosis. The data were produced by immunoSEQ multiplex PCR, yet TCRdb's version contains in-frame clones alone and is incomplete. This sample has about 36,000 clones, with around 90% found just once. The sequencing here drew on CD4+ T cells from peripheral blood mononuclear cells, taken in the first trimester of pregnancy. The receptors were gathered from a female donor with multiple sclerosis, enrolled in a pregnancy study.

In DNA, the CDR3 is TGTGCCTGGAGTGGCAATCTCGGGACAGGGAGGCTTAATGAAAAACTGTTTTTT. Amino acids: CAWSGNLGTGRLNEKLFF. The chain carries TRBV30 and TRBJ1-4, with 9 bases fitting TRBD1. The CDR3 is 18 residues long. The germline V gene encodes CDR1 GTSNPN and CDR2 SVGIG (reference sequence). V shed 1 base and J 4 bases; nucleotides not matched to a gene: 13.

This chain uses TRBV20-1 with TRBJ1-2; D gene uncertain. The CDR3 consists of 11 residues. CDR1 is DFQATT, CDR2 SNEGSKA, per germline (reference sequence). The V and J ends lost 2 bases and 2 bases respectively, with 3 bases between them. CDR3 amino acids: CSARQNYGYTF. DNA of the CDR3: TGCAGTGCTAGACAGAACTATGGCTACACCTTC.

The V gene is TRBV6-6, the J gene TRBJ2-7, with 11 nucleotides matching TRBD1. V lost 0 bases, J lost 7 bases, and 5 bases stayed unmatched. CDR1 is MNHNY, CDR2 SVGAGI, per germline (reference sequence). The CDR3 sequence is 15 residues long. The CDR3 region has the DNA TGTGCCAGCAGTTACTCAGGGACAGGGGGTGAAGAGCAGTACTTC. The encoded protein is CASSYSGTGGEEQYF.

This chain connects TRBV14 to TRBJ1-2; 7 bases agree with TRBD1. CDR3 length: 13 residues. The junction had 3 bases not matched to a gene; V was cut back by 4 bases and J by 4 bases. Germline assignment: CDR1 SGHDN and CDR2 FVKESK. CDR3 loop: CASSPTGIYGYTF. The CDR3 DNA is TGTGCCAGCAGCCCGACAGGGATCTATGGCTACACCTTC. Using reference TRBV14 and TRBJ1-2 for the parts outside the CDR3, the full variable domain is EAGVTQFPSHSVIEKGQTVTLRCDPISGHDNLYWYRRVMGKEIKFLLHFVKESKQDESGMPNNRFLAERTGGTYSTLKVQPAELEDSGVYFCASSPTGIYGYTFGSGTRLTVV.

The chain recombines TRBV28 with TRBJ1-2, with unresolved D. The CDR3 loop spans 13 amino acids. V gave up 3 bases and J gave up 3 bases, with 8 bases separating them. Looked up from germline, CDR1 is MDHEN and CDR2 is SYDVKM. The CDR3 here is CASSFDGDYGYTF. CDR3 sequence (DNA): TGTGCCAGCAGTTTCGACGGAGACTATGGCTACACCTTC.

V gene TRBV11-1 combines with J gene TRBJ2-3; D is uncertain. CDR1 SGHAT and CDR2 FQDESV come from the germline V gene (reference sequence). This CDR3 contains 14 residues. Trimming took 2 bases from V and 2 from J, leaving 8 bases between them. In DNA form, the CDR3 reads TGTGCCAGCAGCTTAACGGTCTCCACAGATACGCAGTATTTT. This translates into CASSLTVSTDTQYF. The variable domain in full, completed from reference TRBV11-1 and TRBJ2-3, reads EAEVAQSPRYKITEKSQAVAFWCDPISGHATLYWYRQILGQGPELLVQFQDESVVDDSQLPKDRFSAERLKGVDSTLKIQPAELGDSAMYLCASSLTVSTDTQYFGPGTRLTVL.

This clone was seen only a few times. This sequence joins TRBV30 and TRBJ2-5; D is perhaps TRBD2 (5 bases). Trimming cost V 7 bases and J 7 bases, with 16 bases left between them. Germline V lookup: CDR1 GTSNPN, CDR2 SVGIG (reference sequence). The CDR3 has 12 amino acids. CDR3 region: CAFRTVDGTQYF. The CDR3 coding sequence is TGTGCCTTCCGGACTGTTGACGGGACCCAGTACTTC.

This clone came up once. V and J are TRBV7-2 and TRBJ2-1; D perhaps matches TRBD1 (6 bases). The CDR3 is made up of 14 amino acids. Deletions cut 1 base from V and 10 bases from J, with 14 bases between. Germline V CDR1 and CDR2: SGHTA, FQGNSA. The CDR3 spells CASSLGTARSEQFF. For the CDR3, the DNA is TGTGCCAGCAGCTTAGGGACAGCTCGATCAGAGCAGTTCTTC.

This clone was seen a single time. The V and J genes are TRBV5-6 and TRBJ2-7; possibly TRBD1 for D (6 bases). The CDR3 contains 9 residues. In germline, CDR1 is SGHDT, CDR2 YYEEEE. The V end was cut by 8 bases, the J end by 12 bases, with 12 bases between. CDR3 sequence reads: CASMGARYF. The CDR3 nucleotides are TGTGCCAGTATGGGGGCAAGGTACTTC.

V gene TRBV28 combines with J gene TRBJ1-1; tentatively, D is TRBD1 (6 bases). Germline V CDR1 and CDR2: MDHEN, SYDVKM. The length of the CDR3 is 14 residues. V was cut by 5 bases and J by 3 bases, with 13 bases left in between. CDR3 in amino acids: CASSRQGRDTEAFF. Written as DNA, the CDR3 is TGTGCCAGCAGTCGTCAGGGGAGGGACACTGAAGCTTTCTTT.

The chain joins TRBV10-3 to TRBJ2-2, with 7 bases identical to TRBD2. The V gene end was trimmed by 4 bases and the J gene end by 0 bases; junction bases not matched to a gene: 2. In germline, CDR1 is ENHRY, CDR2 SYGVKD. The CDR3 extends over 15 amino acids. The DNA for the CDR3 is TGTGCCATCAGTGCGGGGGGAGCGAACACCGGGGAGCTGTTTTTT. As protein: CAISAGGANTGELFF.

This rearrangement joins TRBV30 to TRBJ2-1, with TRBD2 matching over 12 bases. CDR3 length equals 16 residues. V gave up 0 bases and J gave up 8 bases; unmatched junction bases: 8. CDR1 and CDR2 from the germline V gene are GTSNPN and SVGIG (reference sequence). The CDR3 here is CAWSVGASGGGDEQFF. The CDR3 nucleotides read TGTGCCTGGAGTGTAGGGGCTAGCGGGGGGGGCGATGAGCAGTTCTTC.

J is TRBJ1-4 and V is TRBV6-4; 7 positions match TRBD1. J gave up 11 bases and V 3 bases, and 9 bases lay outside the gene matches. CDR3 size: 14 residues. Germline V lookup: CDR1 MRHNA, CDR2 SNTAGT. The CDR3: CASSEGQDGGKLFF. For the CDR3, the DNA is TGTGCCAGCAGTGAAGGACAGGATGGGGGGAAACTGTTTTTT.

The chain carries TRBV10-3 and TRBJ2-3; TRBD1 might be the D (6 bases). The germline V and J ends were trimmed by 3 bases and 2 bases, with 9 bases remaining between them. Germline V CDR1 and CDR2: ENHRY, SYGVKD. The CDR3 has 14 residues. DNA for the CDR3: TGTGCCATCAGTGAACGGGACACCACAGATACGCAGTATTTT. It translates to CAISERDTTDTQYF.

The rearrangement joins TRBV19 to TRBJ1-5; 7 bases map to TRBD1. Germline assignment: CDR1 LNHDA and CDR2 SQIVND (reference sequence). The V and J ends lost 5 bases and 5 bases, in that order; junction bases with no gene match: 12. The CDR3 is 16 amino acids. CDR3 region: CASSAFPGQIHQPQHF. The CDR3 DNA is TGTGCCAGTAGTGCTTTCCCGGGACAGATTCATCAGCCCCAGCATTTT.

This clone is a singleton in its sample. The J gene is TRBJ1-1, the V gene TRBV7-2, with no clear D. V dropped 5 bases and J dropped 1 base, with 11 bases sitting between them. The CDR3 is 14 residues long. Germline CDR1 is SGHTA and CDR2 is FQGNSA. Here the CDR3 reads CASSHSFGNTEAFF. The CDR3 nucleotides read TGTGCCAGCAGCCATTCGTTCGGGAACACTGAAGCTTTCTTT.

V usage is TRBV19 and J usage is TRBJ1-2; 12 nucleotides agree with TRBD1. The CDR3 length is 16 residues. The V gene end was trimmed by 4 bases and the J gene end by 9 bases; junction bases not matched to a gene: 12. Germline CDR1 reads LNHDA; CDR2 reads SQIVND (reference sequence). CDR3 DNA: TGTGCCAGTAGTAGGGCCCTCGGGACAGGGGGCCTCAGCTACACCTTC. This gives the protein CASSRALGTGGLSYTF.

CDR3 region: CASSRTTGGAGGTQYF. The CDR3 region has the DNA TGTGCCAGCAGCCGTACAACAGGGGGCGCGGGGGGGACCCAGTACTTC. This chain links TRBV7-9 with TRBJ2-5; TRBD1 might be the D (9 bases). CDR3 length equals 16 residues. Deletions cut 5 bases from V and 7 bases from J, with 23 bases between. CDR1 SEHNR and CDR2 FQNEAQ come from the germline V gene (reference sequence). Full variable domain (outside the CDR3, taken from reference TRBV7-9 and TRBJ2-5): DTGVSQNPRHKITKRGQNVTFRCDPISEHNRLYWYRQTLGQGPEFLTYFQNEAQLEKSRLLSDRFSAERPKGSFSTLEIQRTEQGDSAMYLCASSRTTGGAGGTQYFGPGTRLLVL.

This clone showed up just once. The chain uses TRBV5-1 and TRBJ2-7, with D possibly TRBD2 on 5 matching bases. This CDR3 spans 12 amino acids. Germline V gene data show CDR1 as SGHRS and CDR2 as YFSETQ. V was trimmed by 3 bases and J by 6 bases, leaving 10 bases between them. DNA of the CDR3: TGCGCCAGCAGCTCCGGACTGTCCGAGCAGTACTTC. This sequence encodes CASSSGLSEQYF.

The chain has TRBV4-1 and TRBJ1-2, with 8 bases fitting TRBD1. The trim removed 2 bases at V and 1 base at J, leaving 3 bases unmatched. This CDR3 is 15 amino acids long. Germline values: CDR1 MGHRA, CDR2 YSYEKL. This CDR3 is CASSQRQGSNYGYTF. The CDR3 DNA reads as TGCGCCAGCAGCCAAAGACAGGGGAGTAACTATGGCTACACCTTC.

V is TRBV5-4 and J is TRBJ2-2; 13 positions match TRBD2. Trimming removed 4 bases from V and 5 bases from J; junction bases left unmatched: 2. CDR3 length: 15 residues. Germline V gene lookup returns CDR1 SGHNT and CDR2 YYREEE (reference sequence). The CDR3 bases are TGTGCCAGCAGCCGGACTAGCGGGAGAACCGGGGAGCTGTTTTTT. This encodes CASSRTSGRTGELFF. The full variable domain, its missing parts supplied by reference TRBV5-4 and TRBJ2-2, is ETGVTQSPTHLIKTRGQQVTLRCSSQSGHNTVSWYQQALGQGPQFIFQYYREEENGRGNFPPRFSGLQFPNYSSELNVNALELDDSALYLCASSRTSGRTGELFFGEGSRLTVL.

The CDR3 here is CASSIDPDGYTF. In nucleotides, the CDR3 is TGTGCCAGTAGTATAGATCCAGATGGCTACACCTTC. J is TRBJ1-2 and V is TRBV19; no reliable D call. CDR3 length: 12 amino acids. Trimming pared 0 bases from V and 6 bases from J, leaving 5 bases between. CDR1 and CDR2 from the germline V gene are LNHDA and SQIVND (reference sequence).

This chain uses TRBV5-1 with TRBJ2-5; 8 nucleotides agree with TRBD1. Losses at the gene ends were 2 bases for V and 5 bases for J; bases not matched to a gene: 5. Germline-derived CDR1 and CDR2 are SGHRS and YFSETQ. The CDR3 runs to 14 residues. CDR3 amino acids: CASSLQGVEETQYF. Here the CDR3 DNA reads TGCGCCAGCAGCTTACAGGGGGTTGAGGAGACCCAGTACTTC.

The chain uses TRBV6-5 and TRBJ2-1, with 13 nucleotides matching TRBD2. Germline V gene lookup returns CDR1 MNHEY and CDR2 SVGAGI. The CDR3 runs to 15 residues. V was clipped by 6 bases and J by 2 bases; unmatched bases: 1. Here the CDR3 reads CASRTSGGPYNEQFF. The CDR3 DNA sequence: TGTGCCAGCAGGACTAGCGGGGGGCCCTACAATGAGCAGTTCTTC.

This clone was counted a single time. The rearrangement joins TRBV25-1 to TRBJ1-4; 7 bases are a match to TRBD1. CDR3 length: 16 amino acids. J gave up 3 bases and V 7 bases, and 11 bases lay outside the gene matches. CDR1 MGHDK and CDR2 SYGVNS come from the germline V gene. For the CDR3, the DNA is TGTGCCAGCACGGCAGGGGGGAAATTAGCTAATGAAAAACTGTTTTTT. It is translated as CASTAGGKLANEKLFF.

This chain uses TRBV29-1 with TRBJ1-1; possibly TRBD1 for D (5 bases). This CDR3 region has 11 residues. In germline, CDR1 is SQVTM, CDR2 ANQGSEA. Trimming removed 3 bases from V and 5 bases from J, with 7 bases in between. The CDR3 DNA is TGCAGCGTTGATAGACAGACTGAAGCTTTCTTT. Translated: CSVDRQTEAFF. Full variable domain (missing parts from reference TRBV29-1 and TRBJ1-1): SAVISQKPSRDICQRGTSLTIQCQVDSQVTMMFWYRQQPGQSLTLIATANQGSEATYESGFVIDKFPISRPNLTFSTLTVSNMSPEDSSIYLCSVDRQTEAFFGQGTRLTVV.

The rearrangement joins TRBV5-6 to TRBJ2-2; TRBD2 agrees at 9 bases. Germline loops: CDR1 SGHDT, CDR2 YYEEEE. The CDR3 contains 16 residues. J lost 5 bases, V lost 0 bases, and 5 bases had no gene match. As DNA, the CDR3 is TGTGCCAGCAGCTTGGGCGGGAGGGCCCGTACCGGGGAGCTGTTTTTT. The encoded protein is CASSLGGRARTGELFF.